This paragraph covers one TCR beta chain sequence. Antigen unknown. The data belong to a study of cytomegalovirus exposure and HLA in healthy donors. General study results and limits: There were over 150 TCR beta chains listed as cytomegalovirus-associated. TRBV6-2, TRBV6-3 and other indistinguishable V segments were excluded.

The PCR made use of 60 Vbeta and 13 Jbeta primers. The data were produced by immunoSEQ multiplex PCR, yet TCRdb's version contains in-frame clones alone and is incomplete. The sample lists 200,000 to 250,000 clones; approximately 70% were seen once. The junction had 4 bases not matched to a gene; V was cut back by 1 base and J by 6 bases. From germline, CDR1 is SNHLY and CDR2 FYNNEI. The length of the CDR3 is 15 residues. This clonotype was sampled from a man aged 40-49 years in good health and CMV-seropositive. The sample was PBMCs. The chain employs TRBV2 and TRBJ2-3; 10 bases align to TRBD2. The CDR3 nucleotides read TGTGCCAGCAGTGAAGAGCGGGGGGGCCTGGATACGCAGTATTTT. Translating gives CASSEERGGLDTQYF.